These 26 T cell receptor beta chains share one sample of origin, sequenced in a study of T cells in Graves' hyperthyroidism and ophthalmopathy. TCR beta CDR3 regions were amplified from RNA transcripts. The HTBI primer set drove a first-round RT-PCR of the TCR CDR3. MiXCR was run by TCRdb on the multiplex PCR reads, yielding one entry per CDR3 protein. This table has around 620,000 distinct CDR3 sequences, roughly 15% appearing once. Source material: blood. All receptors come from a woman aged 30 to 39 with Graves' hyperthyroidism.

This clonotype has at least ten counts. V and J are TRBV7-3 and TRBJ2-1; no reliable D call. Trimming shortened V by 5 bases and J by 4 bases, and 15 bases separated the two germline ends. Germline CDR1 and CDR2: SGHTA and FQGTGA. CDR3 size: 15 residues. The CDR3 DNA sequence: TGTGCCAGCAGCCCCTTGGGCCCGACATACAATGAGCAGTTCTTC. Protein: CASSPLGPTYNEQFF.

This chain links TRBV5-4 with TRBJ1-1; D may be TRBD1 (5 bases). The CDR3 length is 16 residues. V dropped 3 bases and J dropped 1 base, with 16 bases sitting between them. CDR1 SGHNT and CDR2 YYREEE come from the germline V gene (reference sequence). Written as DNA, the CDR3 is TGTGCCAGCAGCTCTCGTTGGAGGGACGGGAACACTGAAGCTTTCTTT. Amino acids: CASSSRWRDGNTEAFF. Looking up the rest from reference TRBV5-4 and TRBJ1-1 gives the full variable domain: ETGVTQSPTHLIKTRGQQVTLRCSSQSGHNTVSWYQQALGQGPQFIFQYYREEENGRGNFPPRFSGLQFPNYSSELNVNALELDDSALYLCASSSRWRDGNTEAFFGQGTRLTVV.

This clonotype was detected ten times or more. The CDR3 here is CASSIQGWNEQFF. The CDR3 nucleotides are TGTGCCAGTAGTATTCAGGGGTGGAATGAGCAGTTCTTC. The chain is built from TRBV19 and TRBJ2-1; TRBD1 is a possible D gene (6 bases). Trimming left V 3 bases short and J 7 bases short, with 10 bases between. Germline values: CDR1 LNHDA, CDR2 SQIVND (reference sequence). The CDR3 is made up of 13 amino acids.

Ten or more counts support this clonotype. The chain has TRBV30 and TRBJ1-1; no clear D. The ends were cut back, 4 bases at V and 0 bases at J, with 15 bases in the middle. There are 15 residues in the CDR3. The V gene's germline CDR1 is GTSNPN and CDR2 SVGIG (reference sequence). The CDR3 loop is CAWKSGPTMNTEAFF. Here the CDR3 DNA reads TGTGCCTGGAAGTCAGGACCGACCATGAACACTGAAGCTTTCTTT.

This clonotype was recorded at least ten times. The chain combines TRBV2 with TRBJ2-7; 14 nucleotides line up with TRBD2. Germline V gene lookup returns CDR1 SNHLY and CDR2 FYNNEI. The CDR3 is made up of 16 amino acids. V trimming: 5 bases; J trimming: 7 bases; junction bases outside the gene matches: 10. CDR3 DNA: TGTGCCAGCAGTCCCCAGACTAGCGGGAGGGCCGAAGAGCAGTACTTC. Its translation is CASSPQTSGRAEEQYF.

This clonotype was seen many times. The rearrangement uses TRBV2 and TRBJ2-7; TRBD2 is a possible D gene (5 bases). Germline CDR1 is SNHLY and CDR2 is FYNNEI. Trimming removed 9 bases at V and 0 bases at J, with 15 bases between. The CDR3 extends over 14 amino acids. The CDR3 region has the DNA TGTGCCAGTGGCGAGGGCGAACTCTCCTACGAGCAGTACTTC. Its translation is CASGEGELSYEQYF.

This clonotype showed up many times. This chain uses TRBV27 with TRBJ2-1; the match to TRBD2 covers 12 bases. This CDR3 comprises 14 residues. Unmatched junction bases numbered 2, after V lost 7 bases and J lost 4 bases. Per germline, CDR1 MNHEY and CDR2 SMNVEV (reference sequence). CDR3 bases: TGTGCCAGCACCACTAGCGGGGGGTACAATGAGCAGTTCTTC. It translates to CASTTSGGYNEQFF.

In this sample, this clonotype turned up many times. The chain couples TRBV20-1 to TRBJ1-1; possible D gene TRBD1, 6 bases. Germline V gene sequence: CDR1 DFQATT, CDR2 SNEGSKA (reference sequence). The CDR3 sequence is 15 residues long. With 5 bases removed from V and 0 bases from J, the gap between germline ends came to 16 bases. The chain's CDR3 is CSARRGGRLNTEAFF. DNA of the CDR3: TGCAGTGCTCGAAGGGGGGGGCGCCTGAACACTGAAGCTTTCTTT.

This clonotype came up a few times. The chain combines TRBV19 with TRBJ1-1, with 11 positions matching TRBD1. Looked up from germline, CDR1 is LNHDA and CDR2 is SQIVND (reference sequence). This CDR3 has 17 residues. V was pared by 4 bases and J by 6 bases, with 13 bases of the junction left unmatched. The CDR3 DNA reads TGTGCCAGTAGTACTTCGAGGACAGGGGGCAGATCTGCTGAAGCTTTCTTT. It specifies CASSTSRTGGRSAEAFF.

This clonotype came up many times. The gene calls are TRBV7-2 and TRBJ2-5, with D maybe TRBD2 (6 bases). There are 14 residues in the CDR3. V was clipped by 5 bases and J by 4 bases, with 14 bases between them. CDR1 is SGHTA, CDR2 FQGNSA, per germline. CDR3 DNA: TGTGCCAGCAGCATTCGGGAGTCACGAGAGACCCAGTACTTC. Translated, it gives CASSIRESRETQYF.

This clonotype was seen a handful of times. V is TRBV4-3 and J is TRBJ1-1; D might be TRBD1 (5 bases). Per germline, CDR1 LGHNA and CDR2 YSLEER. The CDR3 has 13 amino acids. Trimming left V 0 bases short and J 10 bases short, with 12 bases between. CDR3 residues: CASSQDWGEGAFF. As DNA, the CDR3 is TGCGCCAGCAGCCAAGATTGGGGGGAGGGAGCTTTCTTT.

This clonotype was recorded a few times. In nucleotides, the CDR3 is TGCGCCAGCTCGGACCCACAGGGGAGGGTCGGGGAGCTGTTTTTT. Its translation: CASSDPQGRVGELFF. The chain recombines TRBV4-1 with TRBJ2-2; D possibly uses TRBD1 or TRBD2 (7 bases each). The CDR3 is 15 amino acids. Trimming took 8 bases from V and 7 from J, leaving 20 bases between them. Germline lookup yields CDR1 MGHRA and CDR2 YSYEKL.

This clonotype was seen ten or more times. This chain's CDR3 is CASSPGQFTDTQYF. The CDR3 DNA is TGTGCCAGCAGCCCAGGACAGTTCACAGATACGCAGTATTTT. The chain uses TRBV11-3 and TRBJ2-3, with D possibly being TRBD1 (6 bases). The CDR3 is 14 amino acids. V was clipped by 5 bases and J by 2 bases, with 11 bases between them. From germline, CDR1 is SGHNT and CDR2 YENEEA.

The CDR3 coding sequence is TGTGCCAGCTCTTCAGGACAGGGTGGGAGAGAGACCCAGTACTTC. This sequence encodes CASSSGQGGRETQYF. The chain carries TRBV18 and TRBJ2-5, with 8 bases fitting TRBD1. Germline V gene lookup returns CDR1 KGHSH and CDR2 LQKENI. V lost 6 bases to trimming and J lost 4 bases; unmatched junction nucleotides: 10. The CDR3 consists of 15 residues. The variable domain in full, with the rest retrieved from reference TRBV18 and TRBJ2-5, is NAGVMQNPRHLVRRRGQEARLRCSPMKGHSHVYWYRQLPEEGLKFMVYLQKENIIDESGMPKERFSAEFPKEGPSILRIQQVVRGDSAAYFCASSSGQGGRETQYFGPGTRLLVL.

In its sample, this clonotype was seen many times. The J gene is TRBJ2-7, the V gene TRBV20-1; 15 bases agree with TRBD2. The CDR3 is made up of 18 amino acids. CDR1 DFQATT and CDR2 SNEGSKA come from the germline V gene (reference sequence). Unmatched junction bases numbered 11, after V lost 5 bases and J lost 0 bases. CDR3 amino acids: CSAHPGGTSGRFSYEQYF. The CDR3 DNA is TGCAGTGCTCACCCTGGGGGGACTAGCGGGAGGTTCTCCTACGAGCAGTACTTC.

This clonotype was observed at least ten times. The chain combines TRBV30 with TRBJ2-1; TRBD1 aligns across 8 bases. After removal of 2 bases from V and 7 bases from J, the junction contained 1 base not matched to a gene. CDR1 is GTSNPN and CDR2 is SVGIG in the germline V gene (reference sequence). The CDR3 runs 12 residues. The DNA of the CDR3 is TGTGCCTGGAGTACAGGGGGAAATGAGCAGTTCTTC. This translates into CAWSTGGNEQFF.

J is TRBJ2-1 and V is TRBV11-3, with TRBD1 as a possible D gene (6 bases). This CDR3 region has 15 residues. V lost 2 bases to trimming and J lost 3 bases, with 11 bases between them. Looked up from germline, CDR1 is SGHNT and CDR2 is YENEEA. Here the CDR3 reads CASSLTTGHYNEQFF. The CDR3 DNA reads as TGTGCCAGCAGCTTAACGACAGGACACTACAATGAGCAGTTCTTC.

This clonotype was counted a few times. The V call is TRBV10-3, the J call TRBJ2-3; perhaps D is TRBD1 or TRBD2 (5 bases each). V lost 10 bases, J lost 1 base, and 24 bases lay in between. The CDR3 has 17 amino acids. CDR1 is ENHRY, CDR2 SYGVKD, per germline. CDR3 residues: CATLQGPSVSGTDTQYF. The DNA of the CDR3 is TGTGCCACCCTCCAGGGACCCTCCGTCTCTGGCACAGATACGCAGTATTTT.

This clonotype was seen ten or more times. The chain has TRBV7-2 and TRBJ2-1, with D hard to call. The CDR3 is 13 amino acids. Between the trimmed V and J ends, which lost 1 base and 5 bases, there was a span of 6 bases. Germline lookup yields CDR1 SGHTA and CDR2 FQGNSA. CDR3 region: CASSLGFNNEQFF. The DNA for the CDR3 is TGTGCCAGCAGCTTAGGATTCAACAATGAGCAGTTCTTC.

This clonotype was seen many times. The chain couples TRBV2 to TRBJ2-3; the match to TRBD1 covers 7 bases. Germline V CDR1 and CDR2: SNHLY, FYNNEI. With 8 bases clipped from V and 0 bases from J, the junction kept 14 bases outside the gene matches. The CDR3 runs to 17 residues. The CDR3 region has the DNA TGTGCCAGCCGCCACCCCGTAGGGGGACAGAGCACAGATACGCAGTATTTT. It is translated as CASRHPVGGQSTDTQYF.

This clonotype was seen many times. The gene calls are TRBV10-3 and TRBJ1-2; 9 bases match TRBD1. The CDR3 spans 15 residues. Germline trimming cut 3 bases from V and 6 bases from J; bases unmatched to any gene: 8. Germline-derived CDR1 and CDR2 are ENHRY and SYGVKD. Here the CDR3 DNA reads TGTGCCATCAGTGATGCCCCGGGACAGGGAGATGGCTACACCTTC. This gives the protein CAISDAPGQGDGYTF.

This clonotype was found a few times. The rearrangement joins TRBV29-1 to TRBJ1-2, with 7 positions matching TRBD1. Unmatched junction bases numbered 9, after V lost 6 bases and J lost 8 bases. The CDR3 covers 12 residues. CDR1 SQVTM and CDR2 ANQGSEA come from the germline V gene. CDR3 coding DNA: TGCAGCGTCCAAGACAGGGAACGAGGCTACACCTTC. Protein: CSVQDRERGYTF.

This clonotype occurred a few times. J is TRBJ2-2 and V is TRBV19, with D perhaps TRBD2 (5 bases). Germline CDR1 reads LNHDA; CDR2 reads SQIVND (reference sequence). V gave up 5 bases and J gave up 7 bases, with 23 bases separating them. The CDR3 sequence is 17 residues long. CDR3 sequence (DNA): TGTGCCAGTAGTGCGGAGGATAGCTTCTCGGACGTCGGGGAGCTGTTTTTT. Translating gives CASSAEDSFSDVGELFF.

This clonotype was picked up many times. The chain has TRBV28 and TRBJ2-1; 7 bases fit TRBD2. The CDR3 consists of 13 residues. Germline CDR1 MDHEN, CDR2 SYDVKM. V lost 10 bases and J lost 3; bases outside the gene matches: 6. The CDR3 here is CATGGTIYNEQFF. The CDR3 DNA follows: TGTGCCACCGGGGGGACTATCTACAATGAGCAGTTCTTC.

V gene TRBV5-1 combines with J gene TRBJ2-7, with 9 bases aligning to TRBD2. Germline V CDR1 and CDR2: SGHRS, YFSETQ. V was clipped by 0 bases and J by 6 bases; unmatched bases: 1. CDR3 length equals 13 residues. Here the CDR3 DNA reads TGCGCCAGCAGCTTGGGGACTAGCGTCGAGCAGTACTTC. The encoded protein is CASSLGTSVEQYF.

V is TRBV19 and J is TRBJ2-7; the match to TRBD2 covers 13 bases. V shed 4 bases, J shed 5 bases, and the junction held 8 bases outside the gene matches. Germline lookup yields CDR1 LNHDA and CDR2 SQIVND (reference sequence). This CDR3 comprises 16 residues. The CDR3 sequence is CASSTLGTSGKHEQYF. The CDR3 region has the DNA TGTGCCAGTAGTACCCTTGGGACTAGCGGGAAGCACGAGCAGTACTTC.